The sequence of this T cell receptor (beta chain) was determined in a study of CD8+ T cells in alopecia areata. The treatment: oral pan-JAK inhibitor, 5-10 mg twice daily. Sorting of CD4+ and CD8+ T cells was performed on PBMCs. A word on this clone: The antigen is undetermined.

The V and J ends lost 6 bases and 6 bases, in that order; junction bases with no gene match: 11. The CDR3 covers 14 residues. CDR1 MNHNS and CDR2 SASEGT come from the germline V gene. RNA extraction and reverse transcription yielded cDNA as sequencing template. Sequencing used immunoSEQ multiplex PCR; TCRdb keeps in-frame clones, though not all of them. The sample consists of 90,000 or so clones, about 44% of them appearing once. General study results and limits: Under tofacitinib, numerous expanded lesional clonotypes remained detectable in scalp and blood. It was lesional scalp, especially alopecia totalis/universalis, that showed higher clonality than normal scalp.

This receptor was identified in a human donor with alopecia areata. The chain carries TRBV6-1 and TRBJ2-7; TRBD1 aligns across 7 bases. The input for sequencing was CD8+ T cells sorted from blood, taken at week 24, from a patient treated with tofacitinib. The CDR3 protein is CASRFRDSAGEQYF. DNA of the CDR3: TGTGCCAGCAGATTCCGGGACAGTGCGGGCGAGCAGTACTTC.